This paragraph reports one T cell receptor (beta chain). The antigen is unknown. The data are from a study of shared clonotypes between healthy human individuals. Study-wide results and caveats: The sampled material consisted only of blood, and tissue repertoires are likely to differ. Lower generation probabilities were found for non-shared clonotypes than for those shared by all four donors.

Clones were read by immunoSEQ multiplex PCR, and TCRdb kept only the in-frame ones, dropping some. The sample holds about 2,500,000 clones, roughly 92% seen once. Germline CDR1 reads MNHEY; CDR2 reads SMNVEV (reference sequence). The V end lost 1 base, the J end lost 4 bases, and 10 bases lay between the germline ends. The CDR3 is made up of 14 amino acids. The J gene is TRBJ1-1, the V gene TRBV27, with unresolved D. The sequenced sample consisted of naive CD4+ T cells sorted from blood. Subset specified: CD45RA+ positively selected. The TCR originated in a man aged 18 to 29 in good health. The CDR3 loop is CASSLFRGFTEAFF. CDR3 in DNA: TGTGCCAGCAGTTTATTCCGGGGATTCACTGAAGCTTTCTTT.